The 10 T cell receptor beta chains in this list originate from one sample, sequenced in a study of T cell responses to AZD1222 COVID-19 vaccine. TCRdb's copy holds only in-frame clones and misses some; the assay was immunoSEQ multiplex PCR. The sample has approximately 130,000 clones; 75% to 95% are singletons. Specimen: peripheral blood, collected on day 0 of AZD1222 vaccination. These receptors originate from an adult in good health.

The J gene is TRBJ1-4, the V gene TRBV15; D may be TRBD1 (5 bases). V gave up 0 bases and J gave up 6 bases, with 14 bases separating them. This CDR3 comprises 16 residues. In germline, CDR1 is LNHNV, CDR2 YYDKDF (reference sequence). Here the CDR3 DNA reads TGTGCCACCAGCAGAGATCGGCAGGGATCTTATGAAAAACTGTTTTTT. It codes for CATSRDRQGSYEKLFF.

The chain joins TRBV7-9 to TRBJ1-5; perhaps TRBD1 as D (5 bases). Germline lookup yields CDR1 SEHNR and CDR2 FQNEAQ (reference sequence). Trimming cost V 0 bases and J 15 bases, with 12 bases left between them. There are 12 residues in the CDR3. CDR3 in amino acids: CASSLADSLLHF. The CDR3 DNA is TGTGCCAGCAGCTTAGCTGACAGCTTATTGCATTTT.

The chain employs TRBV28 and TRBJ2-7, with D possibly TRBD2 on 5 matching bases. The CDR3 covers 16 residues. V lost 3 bases and J lost 5, with 20 bases in between. Germline V CDR1 and CDR2: MDHEN, SYDVKM. This CDR3 reads CASSFPPQDFPNEQYF. In DNA, the CDR3 is TGTGCCAGCAGTTTTCCCCCTCAGGACTTCCCTAACGAGCAGTACTTC.

The chain uses TRBV29-1 and TRBJ2-5, with D unclear. V dropped 4 bases and J dropped 0 bases, with 6 bases sitting between them. Per germline, CDR1 SQVTM and CDR2 ANQGSEA. This CDR3 spans 12 amino acids. CDR3 DNA: TGCAGCGTTGCAACAGACCAAGAGACCCAGTACTTC. Translation: CSVATDQETQYF.

The chain has TRBV5-5 and TRBJ1-4, with no clear D. The germline V and J ends were trimmed by 2 bases and 4 bases, with 3 bases remaining between them. Germline lookup yields CDR1 SGHKS and CDR2 YYEKEE (reference sequence). This CDR3 has 12 amino acids. CDR3 amino acids: CASSFVNEKLFF. DNA of the CDR3: TGTGCCAGCAGCTTCGTTAATGAAAAACTGTTTTTT.

In this sample, this clone turned up once. The chain recombines TRBV20-1 with TRBJ2-1; weak D call: TRBD2 (5 bases). Trimming took 5 bases from V and 7 from J, leaving 9 bases between them. The CDR3 length is 11 residues. Looked up from germline, CDR1 is DFQATT and CDR2 is SNEGSKA (reference sequence). CDR3 in DNA: TGCAGTGCTCGACGGGAAAATGAGCAGTTCTTC. Its translation: CSARRENEQFF.

The chain is built from TRBV27 and TRBJ1-1; D remains ambiguous. From germline, CDR1 is MNHEY and CDR2 SMNVEV (reference sequence). The CDR3 has 14 residues. Trimming took 8 bases from V and 4 from J, leaving 17 bases between them. This CDR3 is CASSPRTVGTEAFF. The CDR3 DNA is TGTGCCAGCTCACCCAGGACGGTTGGCACTGAAGCTTTCTTT.

V usage is TRBV9 and J usage is TRBJ2-1, with a weak D call TRBD1 (5 bases). Deletions cut 3 bases from V and 8 bases from J, with 9 bases between. This CDR3 has 12 residues. Per germline, CDR1 SGDLS and CDR2 YYNGEE. CDR3 DNA sequence: TGTGCCAGCAGCGCAGGGATCGATGAGCAGTTCTTC. Translated, it gives CASSAGIDEQFF.

V and J are TRBV6-5 and TRBJ1-2; no reliable D call. Germline assignment: CDR1 MNHEY and CDR2 SVGAGI. The V gene lost 4 bases and the J gene lost 8 bases, with 5 bases spanning the gap. The CDR3 runs to 10 residues. This chain's CDR3 is CASSSYGYTF. CDR3 sequence (DNA): TGTGCCAGCAGTTCGTACGGCTACACCTTC.

The V call is TRBV18, the J call TRBJ1-3, with 7 nucleotides matching TRBD1. CDR1 and CDR2 from the germline V gene are KGHSH and LQKENI. J lost 4 bases, V lost 0 bases, and 6 bases had no gene match. CDR3 size: 16 residues. The CDR3 reads CASSPPGQSGGNTIYF. As DNA, the CDR3 is TGTGCCAGCTCACCACCGGGACAGTCGGGCGGAAACACCATATATTTT.